The clone carrying this TCR beta chain was detected only a few times. The sample is drawn from a study of blood T cell repertoires in COVID-19. TCRdb's table, derived via immunoSEQ multiplex PCR, lists solely in-frame clones and lacks some. The table includes under 200,000 clones, around nine tenths detected once. The CDR3 has 12 amino acids. The trim removed 5 bases at V and 13 bases at J, leaving 6 bases unmatched. Per germline, CDR1 MNHEY and CDR2 SVGEGT. The chain employs TRBV6-2 or TRBV6-3 and TRBJ1-4; TRBD1 aligns across 8 bases. This clonotype was obtained from a man between 45 and 60 years old with acute or convalescent COVID-19. Specimen: peripheral blood. The CDR3 DNA reads TGTGCCAGCAGTACAGGGGGACAGACACTGTTTTTT. Translating gives CASSTGGQTLFF.